This passage covers 6 T cell receptor beta chains from one sample sequenced in a study of T cell repertoires in cytomegalovirus infection. TCRdb itself ran the reads through MiXCR, one entry per CDR3 protein. Altogether 500,000 or so distinct CDR3 sequences are present, 16% being singletons, with the ten largest covering roughly a quarter. Sample: CD8+ T cells from PBMCs. The receptor set was obtained from a human donor in good health (CMV status not recorded). Some clones in this sample may be carry-over from other donors' samples.

A remark on this clonotype: At one boundary the junction diverges from the germline segment, which might be a read error. V and J are TRBV5-1 and TRBJ2-7, with TRBD1 matching 11 bases. CDR1 is SGHRS and CDR2 is YFSETQ in the germline V gene. The CDR3 is 13 residues long. The chain's CDR3 is CASSLDRGLGQYF. In DNA, the CDR3 is TGCGCCAGCAGTTTGGACAGGGGGCTGGGACAGTACTTC.

This clonotype was seen only a few times. V gene TRBV19 combines with J gene TRBJ1-1; D unresolved. The CDR3 extends over 15 amino acids. Germline CDR1 reads LNHDA; CDR2 reads SQIVND (reference sequence). Trimming cost V 1 base and J 4 bases, with 13 bases left between them. In DNA, the CDR3 is TGTGCCAGTAGTATAGCGCGAGGTATTGGCACTGAAGCTTTCTTT. Translated: CASSIARGIGTEAFF.

The chain is built from TRBV19 and TRBJ1-2; possible D gene TRBD1, 5 bases. Germline values: CDR1 LNHDA, CDR2 SQIVND (reference sequence). The CDR3 has 16 amino acids. Trimming shortened V by 3 bases and J by 3 bases, and 17 bases separated the two germline ends. The CDR3 region has the DNA TGTGCCAGTAGTATCCAACCCGGGGCAGATTACTATGGCTACACCTTC. It specifies CASSIQPGADYYGYTF.

This chain joins TRBV13 and TRBJ2-7; D not certain. V gave up 5 bases and J gave up 0 bases, with 20 bases separating them. CDR1 is PRHDT, CDR2 FYEKMQ, per germline (reference sequence). This CDR3 contains 17 residues. The CDR3 nucleotides are TGTGCCAGCAGCACCCACCCTTTGGGCGTCAGCTCCTACGAGCAGTACTTC. Its protein product is CASSTHPLGVSSYEQYF.

The chain joins TRBV28 to TRBJ1-5; 9 nucleotides match TRBD1. Trimming removed 7 bases from V and 6 bases from J; junction bases left unmatched: 19. This CDR3 is built from 18 residues. Germline CDR1 MDHEN, CDR2 SYDVKM. CDR3 region: CASITRTRRTGDVQPQHF. CDR3 nucleotides: TGTGCCAGCATTACGAGGACGCGACGGACAGGGGATGTTCAGCCCCAGCATTTT.

This clonotype was recorded at least ten times. The chain links TRBV7-3 to TRBJ2-1; D is possibly TRBD1 (5 bases). CDR1 is SGHTA and CDR2 is FQGTGA in the germline V gene. The CDR3 sequence is 15 residues long. V shed 2 bases and J shed 4 bases, with 12 bases lying between them. The CDR3 bases are TGTGCCAGCAGCTTACTCGCAGGGTCATACAATGAGCAGTTCTTC. Amino acid sequence: CASSLLAGSYNEQFF.